Each of the 6 T cell receptor beta chains below was sequenced from the same sample in a study of EBV T-cell therapy then PD-1 blockade in nasopharyngeal carcinoma. Their target antigens are unknown. Specified time point: 266 days after commencement of treatment, after nivolumab therapy. As to treatment: AdE1-LMPpoly-expanded autologous EBV-specific T-cell therapy followed by anti-PD-1 nivolumab. Using immunoSEQ multiplex PCR, the repertoire was profiled, and TCRdb retains in-frame clones only, with some absent. The sample has around 19,000 clones, about 86% seen once. This material consisted of CD8+ T cells from blood, taken at day 266 from a patient whose treatment included autologous EBV-specific T cells and nivolumab. The receptors were gathered from a man aged 35-49 years with nasopharyngeal carcinoma.

The chain carries TRBV27 and TRBJ2-7; TRBD1 or TRBD2 may be the D gene (6 bases each). The V end was cut by 2 bases, the J end by 2 bases, with 10 bases between. This CDR3 has 14 amino acids. Germline CDR1 and CDR2: MNHEY and SMNVEV (reference sequence). DNA for the CDR3: TGTGCCAGCAGTTTAGCCGGGGGCCCCTACGAGCAGTACTTC. The encoded protein is CASSLAGGPYEQYF.

The genes are TRBV6-2 or TRBV6-3 and TRBJ2-3; 11 nucleotides agree with TRBD2. In germline, CDR1 is MNHEY, CDR2 SVGEGT. V shed 0 bases and J 6 bases; nucleotides not matched to a gene: 2. This CDR3 has 15 residues. The CDR3 DNA follows: TGTGCCAGCAGTTACTCGACTAGCGGGGCTGATACGCAGTATTTT. This encodes CASSYSTSGADTQYF.

V usage is TRBV19 and J usage is TRBJ2-2; D is possibly TRBD1 or TRBD2 (6 bases each). Per the germline V gene, CDR1 is LNHDA and CDR2 is SQIVND (reference sequence). V was trimmed by 7 bases and J by 2 bases, leaving 20 bases between them. This CDR3 is built from 17 residues. CDR3 residues: CASTRGLTLTNTGELFF. CDR3 coding DNA: TGTGCCAGTACCCGGGGGCTGACGCTAACCAACACCGGGGAGCTGTTTTTT.

The chain carries TRBV7-9 and TRBJ2-5, with TRBD2 matching 9 bases. CDR3 length equals 14 residues. Germline CDR1 reads SEHNR; CDR2 reads FQNEAQ (reference sequence). V was pared by 5 bases and J by 5 bases, with 6 bases of the junction left unmatched. The CDR3: CASSILAGRETQYF. The CDR3 DNA reads as TGTGCCAGCAGCATCCTAGCGGGGAGGGAGACCCAGTACTTC. Full variable domain (remainder filled in from reference TRBV7-9 and TRBJ2-5): DTGVSQNPRHKITKRGQNVTFRCDPISEHNRLYWYRQTLGQGPEFLTYFQNEAQLEKSRLLSDRFSAERPKGSFSTLEIQRTEQGDSAMYLCASSILAGRETQYFGPGTRLLVL.

This clone was observed many times. The chain is built from TRBV29-1 and TRBJ2-1; TRBD2 aligns across 15 bases. Germline trimming cut 7 bases from V and 8 bases from J; bases unmatched to any gene: 15. CDR1 is SQVTM and CDR2 is ANQGSEA in the germline V gene. The CDR3 length is 17 residues. The CDR3 DNA is TGCAGCGCTAGAGGACTAGCGGGGGGGCGACGGCGCGATGAGCAGTTCTTC. Translating gives CSARGLAGGRRRDEQFF.

This clone was seen once. V usage is TRBV3-1 (or the pseudogene TRBV3-2) and J usage is TRBJ2-3, with 8 bases identical to TRBD2. The CDR3 runs to 15 residues. J was trimmed by 3 bases and V by 4 bases; bases with no gene match: 6. Germline CDR1 is LGHDT and CDR2 is YNNKEL (reference sequence). CDR3 sequence: CASSPYGGATDTQYF. CDR3 DNA sequence: TGTGCCAGCAGCCCCTACGGGGGGGCTACAGATACGCAGTATTTT.